This entry describes one TCR beta chain. Antigen: not known. The record originates from a study of shared clonotypes between healthy human individuals. General study results and limits: Sharing across a few donors was seen in 4.5% to 6.5% of naive CD4 clonotypes.

Libraries were prepared by immunoSEQ multiplex PCR; TCRdb keeps only in-frame clonotypes and omits some of them. Of 650,000 to 800,000 clones in the sample, 72% were seen once. Donors included only healthy HIV-negative adults lacking recent acute infections or vaccinations. The CDR3 runs 14 residues. CDR1 and CDR2 from the germline V gene are SGHRS and YFSETQ. Material for sequencing was memory CD4+ T cells sorted from blood. Subset meaning: CD45RA-negative fraction. The TCR comes from a woman aged 25 to 45 in good health. The chain couples TRBV5-1 to TRBJ2-5; 7 bases map to TRBD1. The J call could be wrong; TRBJ2-7 is a better fit for the DNA end. CDR3 loop: CASSAEQGRYEQYF. CDR3 sequence (DNA): TGCGCCAGCAGCGCAGAACAGGGGCGCTACGAGCAGTACTTC.